A single sample is the source of the 9 T cell receptor beta chains below, sequenced in a study of control samples from healthy donors and cancer patients. This table comes from immunoSEQ multiplex PCR, and its TCRdb copy is limited to in-frame clones, with some not included. This table has some 140,000 clones, around 90% appearing once. The sequenced sample was blood. The receptors were gathered from a man younger than 45 in good health.

This rearrangement joins TRBV16 to TRBJ1-2; TRBD1 is a possible D gene (6 bases). CDR3 length: 13 amino acids. V was shortened by 0 bases and J by 8 bases, with 10 bases between the two germline ends. Germline V lookup: CDR1 KGHSY, CDR2 FQNENV. Here the CDR3 DNA reads TGTGCCAGCAGCCAATCGAGCAGGGGCGGCTACACCTTC. It encodes CASSQSSRGGYTF.

The rearrangement links TRBV19 to TRBJ1-3; maybe TRBD1 (6 bases). Trimming removed 3 bases at V and 0 bases at J, with 9 bases between. Germline loops: CDR1 LNHDA, CDR2 SQIVND (reference sequence). This CDR3 is 15 amino acids long. The CDR3 nucleotides read TGTGCCAGTAGTATTTCAGGGGTCTCTGGAAACACCATATATTTT. As protein: CASSISGVSGNTIYF.

The V and J genes are TRBV6-5 and TRBJ1-1; D ambiguous. V gave up 6 bases and J gave up 1 base, with 12 bases separating them. This CDR3 contains 14 residues. Germline CDR1 and CDR2: MNHEY and SVGAGI. CDR3 sequence reads: CASSLGFANTEAFF. The CDR3 coding sequence is TGTGCCAGCAGCTTGGGATTTGCGAACACTGAAGCTTTCTTT.

V gene TRBV19 combines with J gene TRBJ1-2; D is possibly TRBD1 (5 bases). The CDR3 consists of 14 residues. Germline V lookup: CDR1 LNHDA, CDR2 SQIVND (reference sequence). The ends were cut back, 3 bases at V and 7 bases at J, with 15 bases in the middle. CDR3 in amino acids: CASSMRGGAVGYTF. The CDR3 nucleotides read TGTGCCAGTAGTATGCGCGGCGGGGCGGTTGGCTACACCTTC.

V usage is TRBV25-1 and J usage is TRBJ1-3, with unresolved D. Looked up from germline, CDR1 is MGHDK and CDR2 is SYGVNS. The length of the CDR3 is 15 residues. The ends were cut back, 1 base at V and 0 bases at J, with 7 bases in the middle. This chain's CDR3 is CASSELSFSGNTIYF. The CDR3 DNA reads TGTGCCAGCAGTGAATTAAGTTTCTCTGGAAACACCATATATTTT. Full variable domain (missing parts from reference TRBV25-1 and TRBJ1-3): EADIYQTPRYLVIGTGKKITLECSQTMGHDKMYWYQQDPGMELHLIHYSYGVNSTEKGDLSSESTVSRIRTEHFPLTLESARPSHTSQYLCASSELSFSGNTIYFGEGSWLTVV.

V gene TRBV23-1 combines with J gene TRBJ1-5; D unclear. Being an ORF, TRBV23-1 has a function that is uncertain. V was pared by 1 base and J by 0 bases, with 19 bases between. CDR3 length: 19 residues. CDR3 region: CASSQFIPSAEYSNQPQHF. The CDR3 DNA sequence: TGCGCCAGCAGTCAATTTATCCCGAGTGCTGAATATAGCAATCAGCCCCAGCATTTT.

The chain recombines TRBV7-9 with TRBJ2-2; 13 positions agree with TRBD2. The ends lost 5 bases at V and 7 bases at J; junction bases unmatched: 7. CDR1 is SEHNR and CDR2 is FQNEAQ in the germline V gene (reference sequence). The CDR3 runs to 16 residues. The CDR3: CASSSTSGRAGGELFF. DNA of the CDR3: TGTGCCAGCAGCAGTACTAGCGGGAGGGCCGGCGGGGAGCTGTTTTTT.

The chain has TRBV4-3 and TRBJ1-5; D is possibly TRBD1 (5 bases). CDR3 length equals 15 residues. From germline, CDR1 is LGHNA and CDR2 YSLEER. The ends were cut back, 2 bases at V and 4 bases at J, with 12 bases in the middle. The CDR3 DNA is TGCGCCAGCAGCCAAACGGGGGATCTGAATCAGCCCCAGCATTTT. Translating gives CASSQTGDLNQPQHF.

The chain combines TRBV21-1 with TRBJ1-6; whether TRBD1, the table's D call, matches the DNA was not checked. TRBV21-1 is a pseudogene segment. The CDR3 loop spans 18 amino acids. This CDR3 is CASSKRNKTGHPNSPLHF. The CDR3 region has the DNA TGTGCCAGCAGCAAAAGAAACAAAACGGGACACCCCAATTCACCCCTCCACTTT.